Listed here are 32 T cell receptor beta chains from one sample, sequenced in a study of regulatory T cells in long-lasting Graves disease. Building of the TCR beta libraries involved iRepertoire HTBI primers and Arm-PCR of CDR3 regions. TCRdb analysed the multiplex PCR reads with MiXCR anew, one entry per CDR3 protein. Among hundreds of thousands of distinct CDR3 sequences, under 20% were seen once, and the ten largest hold about 20%. The time point denotes: newly diagnosed GD, antithyroid drugs for less than 3 months. The TCR library was made from RNA extracted from PBMCs. This sample also appeared in a second study, on T cells in Graves' hyperthyroidism and ophthalmopathy.

The specimen was peripheral blood mononuclear cells (PBMCs), collected at new diagnosis, from a patient treated with antithyroid drugs. The receptors come from a woman aged 25 to 39 with Graves disease.

There are a few counts of this clonotype. The V and J genes are TRBV30 and TRBJ2-1; possible D gene TRBD2, 6 bases. The V gene lost 4 bases and the J gene lost 7 bases, with 14 bases spanning the gap. Germline V gene lookup returns CDR1 GTSNPN and CDR2 SVGIG (reference sequence). This CDR3 contains 13 residues. Here the CDR3 reads CAWMDYPRNEQFF. CDR3 DNA: TGTGCCTGGATGGACTACCCGAGGAATGAGCAGTTCTTC.

This clonotype was counted ten times or more. The CDR3 DNA sequence: TGTGCCAGCAGCTCCCAGGGTGGGTCAGGGGCCTACGAGCAGTACTTC. Translation gives CASSSQGGSGAYEQYF. This sequence joins TRBV7-2 and TRBJ2-7, with D possibly TRBD1 on 6 matching bases. V lost 4 bases to trimming and J lost 2 bases, with 18 bases between them. Germline V gene sequence: CDR1 SGHTA, CDR2 FQGNSA. CDR3 length equals 16 residues.

This clonotype was seen many times. The gene calls are TRBV11-3 and TRBJ2-3, with a tentative D call TRBD2 (6 bases). This CDR3 is 15 amino acids long. Germline V gene lookup returns CDR1 SGHNT and CDR2 YENEEA. The V and J ends lost 5 bases and 1 base respectively, with 13 bases between them. The CDR3 is CASSLLGGRTDTQYF. In DNA form, the CDR3 reads TGTGCCAGCAGCCTGTTGGGGGGACGCACAGATACGCAGTATTTT.

This clonotype was found many times. CDR3 amino acids: CASSLVERTTNNEQFF. CDR3 DNA sequence: TGTGCCAGCAGCTTAGTTGAGCGAACTACCAACAATGAGCAGTTCTTC. The chain carries TRBV7-2 and TRBJ2-1; D ambiguous. Deletions cut 1 base from V and 5 bases from J, with 15 bases between. Germline values: CDR1 SGHTA, CDR2 FQGNSA. CDR3 length: 16 amino acids.

This clonotype was seen a few times. This chain joins TRBV28 and TRBJ2-3, with D possibly TRBD2 on 5 matching bases. Trimming took 5 bases from V and 4 from J, leaving 10 bases between them. The germline V gene has CDR1 MDHEN and CDR2 SYDVKM. CDR3 length: 13 residues. The CDR3 bases are TGTGCCAGCAGTCGTTCCGGGGCAGATACGCAGTATTTT. The encoded protein is CASSRSGADTQYF.

This clonotype was counted only a few times. V gene TRBV28 combines with J gene TRBJ1-2; TRBD1 is a possible D gene (6 bases). The ends were cut back, 8 bases at V and 1 base at J, with 17 bases in the middle. Per germline, CDR1 MDHEN and CDR2 SYDVKM. The CDR3 extends over 15 amino acids. CDR3 coding DNA: TGTGCCAGCCGTTACAGGGATTCTGATAACTATGGCTACACCTTC. Protein product: CASRYRDSDNYGYTF.

This clonotype was recorded at least ten times. The rearrangement joins TRBV7-9 to TRBJ2-1; the match to TRBD2 covers 8 bases. The V gene's germline CDR1 is SEHNR and CDR2 FQNEAQ (reference sequence). With V trimmed by 2 bases and J by 2 bases, 14 bases remained unmatched. The length of the CDR3 is 19 residues. CDR3 bases: TGTGCCAGCAGCTTATATCGGGGGGCTAGCGGGCGCACCTACAATGAGCAGTTCTTC. It specifies CASSLYRGASGRTYNEQFF. Filled out from reference TRBV7-9 and TRBJ2-1, the complete variable domain reads DTGVSQNPRHKITKRGQNVTFRCDPISEHNRLYWYRQTLGQGPEFLTYFQNEAQLEKSRLLSDRFSAERPKGSFSTLEIQRTEQGDSAMYLCASSLYRGASGRTYNEQFFGPGTRLTVL.

A few counts support this clonotype. The CDR3 loop reads CASSLDGRGPGSDTQYF. The CDR3 coding sequence is TGCGCCAGCAGCCTAGACGGACGAGGACCGGGGTCAGATACGCAGTATTTT. This sequence joins TRBV5-1 and TRBJ2-3; the D gene is possibly TRBD2 (5 bases). The CDR3 covers 17 residues. Trimming took 4 bases from V and 4 from J, leaving 22 bases between them. CDR1 and CDR2 from the germline V gene are SGHRS and YFSETQ.

The chain employs TRBV30 and TRBJ1-1; D is possibly TRBD1 (6 bases). V lost 3 bases, J lost 4 bases, and 15 bases lay in between. Germline V gene sequence: CDR1 GTSNPN, CDR2 SVGIG (reference sequence). The CDR3 totals 14 residues. CDR3 nucleotides: TGTGCCTGGAGGGGCCGGGGGCGCAGCACTGAAGCTTTCTTT. Encoded protein: CAWRGRGRSTEAFF.

This clonotype was counted ten times or more. The rearrangement uses TRBV11-2 and TRBJ2-7; D not certain. Trimming stripped 6 bases from V and 0 bases from J, with 12 bases between. CDR1 and CDR2 from the germline V gene are SGHAT and FQNNGV. CDR3 length: 14 amino acids. The CDR3 bases are TGTGCCAGCAGAACGGTTCAAAGCTCCTACGAGCAGTACTTC. Translation gives CASRTVQSSYEQYF.

The V and J genes are TRBV14 and TRBJ1-1, with D possibly being TRBD1 (5 bases). The V end was cut by 0 bases, the J end by 3 bases, with 8 bases between. The CDR3 loop spans 14 amino acids. CDR1 is SGHDN and CDR2 is FVKESK in the germline V gene. The chain's CDR3 is CASSQEQTDTEAFF. CDR3 DNA sequence: TGTGCCAGCAGCCAAGAACAGACAGACACTGAAGCTTTCTTT. Full variable domain (outside the CDR3, taken from reference TRBV14 and TRBJ1-1): EAGVTQFPSHSVIEKGQTVTLRCDPISGHDNLYWYRRVMGKEIKFLLHFVKESKQDESGMPNNRFLAERTGGTYSTLKVQPAELEDSGVYFCASSQEQTDTEAFFGQGTRLTVV.

The sample holds a few counts of this clonotype. The rearrangement links TRBV7-6 to TRBJ2-2, with D tentatively TRBD1 (6 bases). The CDR3 sequence is 14 residues long. Germline assignment: CDR1 SGHVS and CDR2 FNYEAQ. V shed 2 bases and J shed 6 bases, with 10 bases lying between them. The CDR3: CASSLTGKPGELFF. The DNA for the CDR3 is TGTGCCAGCAGCTTAACAGGGAAGCCCGGGGAGCTGTTTTTT.

This clonotype showed up just a few times. The chain carries TRBV19 and TRBJ2-7, with D possibly being TRBD1 (5 bases). The CDR3 loop spans 10 amino acids. Germline V gene sequence: CDR1 LNHDA, CDR2 SQIVND (reference sequence). V lost 8 bases and J lost 5, with 7 bases in between. CDR3 bases: TGTGCCAGTTGGGGCCACGAGCAGTACTTC. It encodes CASWGHEQYF.

The gene calls are TRBV3-1 and TRBJ2-3; TRBD2 is a possible D gene (5 bases). The germline CDR1 and CDR2 sequences are LGHDT and YNNKEL (reference sequence). This CDR3 spans 16 amino acids. V was shortened by 5 bases and J by 0 bases, with 15 bases between the two germline ends. The CDR3 coding sequence is TGTGCCAGCAGCTACCAAGCGGTTGCTAGCACAGATACGCAGTATTTT. Its translation is CASSYQAVASTDTQYF.

This clonotype has just a few counts. The chain uses TRBV2 and TRBJ2-2, with 7 bases that match TRBD1. Germline V lookup: CDR1 SNHLY, CDR2 FYNNEI. The CDR3 is 15 amino acids. The V segment lost 3 bases and the J segment 1 base; nucleotides outside the gene matches: 2. CDR3 residues: CASSDRQGNTGELFF. The CDR3, as DNA: TGTGCCAGCAGTGATAGACAGGGGAACACCGGGGAGCTGTTTTTT.

This clonotype was seen ten or more times. The CDR3 nucleotides are TGTGCCAGCATCTTAAGGACAGCTCTGAACACTGAAGCTTTCTTT. Translation gives CASILRTALNTEAFF. V usage is TRBV6-1 and J usage is TRBJ1-1, with D possibly matching TRBD1 (6 bases). V was shortened by 7 bases and J by 0 bases, with 15 bases between the two germline ends. The germline gives CDR1 MNHNS, CDR2 SASEGT. The CDR3 is 15 amino acids.

This clonotype came up many times. The chain links TRBV27 to TRBJ2-1; 13 bases align to TRBD2. V dropped 2 bases and J dropped 7; count of bases not matched to a gene: 2. From germline, CDR1 is MNHEY and CDR2 SMNVEV (reference sequence). This CDR3 spans 15 amino acids. The CDR3 is CASSLGTSGINEQFF. The CDR3 DNA sequence: TGTGCCAGCAGTTTAGGGACTAGCGGGATTAATGAGCAGTTCTTC.

V is TRBV7-8 and J is TRBJ2-7, with TRBD1 identical over 8 bases. The junction had 8 bases not matched to a gene; V was cut back by 5 bases and J by 5 bases. The CDR3 length is 14 residues. From germline, CDR1 is SGHVS and CDR2 FQNEAQ. Written as DNA, the CDR3 is TGTGCCAGCAGCCCACCGGACAGGGTTCACGAGCAGTACTTC. It translates to CASSPPDRVHEQYF.

This clonotype showed up many times. It may be a read error: a sequence one base away is much more abundant. The rearrangement links TRBV12-3 or TRBV12-4 to TRBJ2-7; TRBD1 aligns across 7 bases. V lost 7 bases and J lost 2; bases outside the gene matches: 5. The length of the CDR3 is 13 residues. The DNA for the CDR3 is TGTGCCAGCAATCCCGGACAGGCCTACGAGCAGTACTTC. Protein: CASNPGQAYEQYF.

The rearrangement joins TRBV3-1 to TRBJ2-7; TRBD2 aligns across 9 bases. Germline values: CDR1 LGHDT, CDR2 YNNKEL (reference sequence). The CDR3 totals 16 residues. V was clipped by 1 base and J by 2 bases; unmatched bases: 6. The CDR3 DNA is TGTGCCAGCAGCCAAGGGCTAGCGGGACCCCCCTACGAGCAGTACTTC. It translates to CASSQGLAGPPYEQYF.

As for this clonotype: A read error may be the cause here, since a much bigger clone is one base away. The chain links TRBV12-3 or TRBV12-4 to TRBJ1-2, with D maybe TRBD1 (5 bases). Deletions cut 6 bases from V and 8 bases from J, with 10 bases between. The CDR3 has 11 residues. The CDR3 DNA reads TGTGCCAGCAGGCCCAGGGAGGGCTACACCTTC. Translation: CASRPREGYTF.

Concerning this clonotype: A much larger clone is a single base away; this may be a read error. The rearrangement uses TRBV2 and TRBJ2-5; possible D gene TRBD2, 6 bases. The CDR3 runs 13 residues. V dropped 10 bases and J dropped 3 bases, with 15 bases sitting between them. Germline CDR1 is SNHLY and CDR2 is FYNNEI. CDR3 in amino acids: CANRKWEEETQYF. The CDR3, as DNA: TGTGCCAACAGAAAGTGGGAGGAAGAGACCCAGTACTTC.

The rearrangement links TRBV2 to TRBJ1-1; D is possibly TRBD1 (5 bases). The CDR3 length is 16 residues. V dropped 6 bases and J dropped 0 bases, with 17 bases sitting between them. The germline V gene encodes CDR1 SNHLY and CDR2 FYNNEI. The CDR3 region has the DNA TGTGCCAGCAGAACAGGTAGTTGGGAGGTGAACACTGAAGCTTTCTTT. It encodes CASRTGSWEVNTEAFF.

The rearrangement uses TRBV28 and TRBJ2-6; TRBD2 aligns across 8 bases. CDR1 MDHEN and CDR2 SYDVKM come from the germline V gene. The V and J ends lost 7 bases and 4 bases, in that order; junction bases with no gene match: 6. The CDR3 totals 15 residues. CDR3 amino acids: CASIPGGRGANVLTF. CDR3 nucleotides: TGTGCCAGCATACCGGGGGGGAGAGGGGCCAACGTCCTGACTTTC.

This clonotype appeared many times. The chain combines TRBV7-8 with TRBJ1-2, with a weak D call TRBD1 (6 bases). The germline gives CDR1 SGHVS, CDR2 FQNEAQ. The CDR3 length is 12 residues. V was shortened by 4 bases and J by 7 bases, with 10 bases between the two germline ends. The CDR3, as DNA: TGTGCCAGCAGCTCGACAGGAGGTGGCTACACCTTC. This codes for CASSSTGGGYTF.

To note about this clonotype: Germline is not matched at one junction end, which may reflect a read error. V gene TRBV6-1 combines with J gene TRBJ2-5; 7 nucleotides align to TRBD1. The CDR3 has 11 amino acids. CDR1 and CDR2 from the germline V gene are MNHNS and SASEGT. The CDR3: CASSRGGTLFF. Written as DNA, the CDR3 is TGTGCCAGCAGTCGAGGGGGCACGCTGTTCTTC.

This chain uses TRBV28 with TRBJ2-7; 10 bases align to TRBD1. The CDR3 length is 15 residues. The germline gives CDR1 MDHEN, CDR2 SYDVKM. V trimming: 5 bases; J trimming: 2 bases; junction bases outside the gene matches: 6. CDR3 nucleotide sequence: TGTGCCAGCAGTGGATACGGGACAGGGGCCTACGAGCAGTACTTC. This translates into CASSGYGTGAYEQYF.

The table lists this clonotype with many counts. The chain combines TRBV27 with TRBJ1-4, with D possibly matching TRBD1 (6 bases). CDR1 and CDR2 from the germline V gene are MNHEY and SMNVEV (reference sequence). The CDR3 is 15 residues long. Trimming took 6 bases from V and 6 from J, leaving 17 bases between them. CDR3 nucleotide sequence: TGTGCCAGCAGCGGGTCTGTAGGGGGGTATGAAAAACTGTTTTTT. Amino acid sequence: CASSGSVGGYEKLFF. Supplemented by reference TRBV27 and TRBJ1-4, the full variable domain reads EAQVTQNPRYLITVTGKKLTVTCSQNMNHEYMSWYRQDPGLGLRQIYYSMNVEVTDKGDVPEGYKVSRKEKRNFPLILESPSPNQTSLYFCASSGSVGGYEKLFFGSGTQLSVL.

This clonotype was seen many times. The chain joins TRBV28 to TRBJ2-1; 8 bases are shared with TRBD2. This CDR3 is built from 15 residues. The V gene end was trimmed by 8 bases and the J gene end by 7 bases; junction bases not matched to a gene: 13. From germline, CDR1 is MDHEN and CDR2 SYDVKM. The DNA of the CDR3 is TGTGCCAGCCGCCGGCAGCGGGAGTGGGGTAATGAGCAGTTCTTC. It codes for CASRRQREWGNEQFF. The full variable domain, its missing parts supplied by reference TRBV28 and TRBJ2-1, is DVKVTQSSRYLVKRTGEKVFLECVQDMDHENMFWYRQDPGLGLRLIYFSYDVKMKEKGDIPEGYSVSREKKERFSLILESASTNQTSMYLCASRRQREWGNEQFFGPGTRLTVL.

This clonotype was recorded at least ten times. This sequence joins TRBV28 and TRBJ2-7, with 10 bases that match TRBD2. V was clipped by 1 base and J by 4 bases; unmatched bases: 4. Germline V CDR1 and CDR2: MDHEN, SYDVKM. This CDR3 is 15 amino acids long. The CDR3 sequence: CASSLSAGGRYEQYF. The CDR3 bases are TGTGCCAGCAGTTTATCAGCGGGAGGGCGGTACGAGCAGTACTTC. Using reference TRBV28 and TRBJ2-7 for the parts outside the CDR3, the full variable domain is DVKVTQSSRYLVKRTGEKVFLECVQDMDHENMFWYRQDPGLGLRLIYFSYDVKMKEKGDIPEGYSVSREKKERFSLILESASTNQTSMYLCASSLSAGGRYEQYFGPGTRLTVT.

This clonotype was picked up a small number of times. The chain recombines TRBV28 with TRBJ2-2; D remains ambiguous. Germline V lookup: CDR1 MDHEN, CDR2 SYDVKM. The CDR3 length is 15 residues. V dropped 5 bases and J dropped 4 bases, with 14 bases sitting between them. The chain's CDR3 is CASSLGPQPTGELFF. In DNA, the CDR3 is TGTGCCAGCAGTCTCGGGCCTCAACCCACCGGGGAGCTGTTTTTT.

The chain joins TRBV27 to TRBJ2-7, with TRBD2 as a possible D gene (6 bases). The CDR3 is 15 residues long. Germline V CDR1 and CDR2: MNHEY, SMNVEV (reference sequence). The V and J ends lost 6 bases and 0 bases respectively, with 15 bases between them. In nucleotides, the CDR3 is TGTGCCAGCAGCCCCCGGGCGGGGAACTCCTACGAGCAGTACTTC. Its protein is CASSPRAGNSYEQYF.